The 28 T cell receptor beta chains given below trace back to one sample, sequenced in a study of cytomegalovirus exposure and HLA in healthy donors (dated by TCRdb to about 2017). The receptor library was made with the immunoSEQ multiplex PCR assay. For the multiplex PCR, a mixture combining 60 forward primers for TCR Vbeta segments and 13 reverse primers for TCR Jbeta segments was used. TCRdb retrieved this table from immuneACCESS and kept in-frame rearrangements only. Not all clones are present; in checked studies, unresolved V genes account for under half, and no reason is known for the remainder. For this sample there are 120,000 to 150,000 clones; around three quarters appear just once. The biggest ten clones account for about 12% of the sample. Sequences were obtained from PBMCs. The receptors shown here come from a man between 40 and 49 years old in good health and CMV-seropositive.

The genes are TRBV5-6 and TRBJ2-1, with 7 bases identical to TRBD2. CDR3 length equals 15 residues. From germline, CDR1 is SGHDT and CDR2 YYEEEE. Trimming took 3 bases from V and 0 from J; bases not matched to a gene: 3. For the CDR3, the DNA is TGTGCCAGCAGCTCCGGGACTAACTCCTACAATGAGCAGTTCTTC. Its translation: CASSSGTNSYNEQFF. The variable domain in full, completed from reference TRBV5-6 and TRBJ2-1, reads DAGVTQSPTHLIKTRGQQVTLRCSPKSGHDTVSWYQQALGQGPQFIFQYYEEEERQRGNFPDRFSGHQFPNYSSELNVNALLLGDSALYLCASSSGTNSYNEQFFGPGTRLTVL.

The V and J genes are TRBV27 and TRBJ2-1, with D perhaps matching TRBD2 (6 bases). Germline CDR1 and CDR2: MNHEY and SMNVEV (reference sequence). The CDR3 loop spans 15 amino acids. Trimming took off 8 bases at V and 5 bases at J, with 19 bases between the two ends. CDR3 in amino acids: CASGPGPAGHNEQFF. CDR3 DNA sequence: TGTGCCAGCGGTCCGGGACCAGCGGGTCACAATGAGCAGTTCTTC.

This sequence joins TRBV28 and TRBJ2-1; D is possibly TRBD2 (5 bases). Germline V gene sequence: CDR1 MDHEN, CDR2 SYDVKM. The length of the CDR3 is 14 residues. The ends were cut back, 2 bases at V and 7 bases at J, with 12 bases in the middle. The CDR3 nucleotides read TGTGCCAGCAGTTTAAGAGGGTCTGGTAATGAGCAGTTCTTC. It translates to CASSLRGSGNEQFF.

Comments on this clone: Other nucleotide sequences in the sample specify the same CDR3. V is TRBV28 and J is TRBJ2-2; D is possibly TRBD2 (7 bases). The CDR3 is 15 amino acids. V was clipped by 7 bases and J by 7 bases, with 19 bases between them. Germline loops: CDR1 MDHEN, CDR2 SYDVKM. In DNA form, the CDR3 reads TGTGCCAGCATCTCCTGGGGGGGGGCTGGCGGGGAGCTGTTTTTT. Its translation: CASISWGGAGGELFF.

The chain couples TRBV5-1 to TRBJ2-1, with TRBD2 matching 9 bases. Germline CDR1 SGHRS, CDR2 YFSETQ. This CDR3 has 16 amino acids. V gave up 1 base and J gave up 5 bases; unmatched junction bases: 7. This CDR3 is CASSLSPSGIDNEQFF. CDR3 nucleotides: TGCGCCAGCAGCTTGTCTCCTAGCGGGATTGACAATGAGCAGTTCTTC.

J is TRBJ2-4 and V is TRBV14; D might be TRBD2 (6 bases). Trimming pared 1 base from V and 0 bases from J, leaving 10 bases between. The CDR3 extends over 16 amino acids. Germline lookup yields CDR1 SGHDN and CDR2 FVKESK. CDR3 in DNA: TGTGCCAGCAGCCAAGGAGGAGGGTTAGCCAAAAACATTCAGTACTTC. Its translation: CASSQGGGLAKNIQYF.

The V gene is TRBV2, the J gene TRBJ2-3; 9 positions agree with TRBD1. The CDR3 has 13 amino acids. With 7 bases clipped from V and 5 bases from J, the junction kept 4 bases outside the gene matches. CDR1 is SNHLY, CDR2 FYNNEI, per germline. The CDR3 loop reads CASTGQGRDTQYF. CDR3 in DNA: TGTGCCAGCACTGGACAGGGGAGAGATACGCAGTATTTT.

The table lists this clone with a few counts. The genes are TRBV6-1 and TRBJ1-2, with 7 bases aligning to TRBD1. Looked up from germline, CDR1 is MNHNS and CDR2 is SASEGT. CDR3 size: 14 residues. Germline trimming cut 3 bases from V and 6 bases from J; bases unmatched to any gene: 7. CDR3 protein: CASSEFGQDDGYTF. CDR3 bases: TGTGCCAGCAGTGAGTTTGGACAGGATGATGGCTACACCTTC.

The chain joins TRBV5-1 to TRBJ2-4, with 7 bases fitting TRBD1. This CDR3 contains 11 residues. The germline gives CDR1 SGHRS, CDR2 YFSETQ. V was clipped by 7 bases and J by 9 bases; unmatched bases: 4. CDR3 sequence: CASGAGGIQYF. CDR3 coding DNA: TGCGCCAGCGGAGCAGGGGGCATTCAGTACTTC.

V is TRBV5-8 and J is TRBJ1-1, with TRBD1 matching over 7 bases. Germline V gene lookup returns CDR1 SGHTS and CDR2 YDEGEE. V trimming: 4 bases; J trimming: 1 base; junction bases outside the gene matches: 16. This CDR3 region has 18 residues. The CDR3 DNA reads as TGTGCCAGCAGCGACCCGGGACAGACTATCTTCAGGAACACTGAAGCTTTCTTT. Translation: CASSDPGQTIFRNTEAFF.

J is TRBJ1-5 and V is TRBV15; no clear D. CDR3 length: 16 amino acids. CDR1 LNHNV and CDR2 YYDKDF come from the germline V gene (reference sequence). V dropped 0 bases and J dropped 0 bases, with 9 bases sitting between them. The CDR3 spells CATSRDGEASNQPQHF. The CDR3 bases are TGTGCCACCAGCAGAGATGGGGAGGCTAGCAATCAGCCCCAGCATTTT.

This clone was picked up one time. The genes are TRBV19 and TRBJ2-7; 9 bases map to TRBD2. Germline V CDR1 and CDR2: LNHDA, SQIVND (reference sequence). CDR3 length equals 15 residues. The trim removed 3 bases at V and 6 bases at J, leaving 9 bases unmatched. CDR3 residues: CASSIGAGGLSEQYF. Here the CDR3 DNA reads TGTGCCAGTAGTATTGGAGCGGGAGGACTTTCCGAGCAGTACTTC.

V gene TRBV19 combines with J gene TRBJ2-7, with 10 positions matching TRBD2. CDR3 length equals 15 residues. CDR1 and CDR2 (germline): LNHDA, SQIVND (reference sequence). After removal of 1 base from V and 4 bases from J, the junction contained 4 bases not matched to a gene. For the CDR3, the DNA is TGTGCCAGTAGTATAGGCCTAGCGGGAGCTTACGAGCAGTACTTC. It yields the protein CASSIGLAGAYEQYF.

This clone was counted only a few times. A read error may produce the germline difference seen at one junction end. The chain is built from TRBV5-5 and TRBJ2-6, with 13 bases aligning to TRBD2. Looked up from germline, CDR1 is SGHKS and CDR2 is YYEKEE (reference sequence). The CDR3 extends over 20 amino acids. The CDR3 sequence: CASSHTSGRALITGANGLTF. CDR3 bases: TGTGCCAGCAGCCATACTAGCGGGAGGGCGTTAATCACTGGGGCCAACGGCCTGACTTTC.

The chain joins TRBV23-1 to TRBJ1-5; 8 bases agree with TRBD1. TRBV23-1 is designated an ORF whose function remains uncertain. J lost 3 bases, V lost 4 bases, and 2 bases had no gene match. The CDR3 has 14 residues. For the CDR3, the DNA is TGCGCCAGCAGTCTGGACAGGGTCAATCAGCCCCAGCATTTT. Encoded protein: CASSLDRVNQPQHF.

The V and J genes are TRBV6-1 and TRBJ2-5; 7 positions agree with TRBD1. Judging by the DNA end, TRBJ2-7 fits better; the J call may be wrong. The CDR3 is 15 amino acids. Germline CDR1 and CDR2: MNHNS and SASEGT. The CDR3 DNA is TGTGCCAGCCCCGAAGGTACAGGGGAGATCAACGAGCAGTACTTC. Its protein is CASPEGTGEINEQYF.

The chain couples TRBV5-4 to TRBJ2-7; 9 bases match TRBD1. This CDR3 is 13 amino acids long. Germline V gives CDR1 SGHNT, CDR2 YYREEE (reference sequence). After removal of 4 bases from V and 5 bases from J, the junction contained 4 bases not matched to a gene. The CDR3 protein is CASSRDREDEQYF. CDR3 nucleotide sequence: TGTGCCAGCAGCCGGGACAGGGAGGACGAGCAGTACTTC. Drawing the rest from reference TRBV5-4 and TRBJ2-7, the complete variable domain is ETGVTQSPTHLIKTRGQQVTLRCSSQSGHNTVSWYQQALGQGPQFIFQYYREEENGRGNFPPRFSGLQFPNYSSELNVNALELDDSALYLCASSRDREDEQYFGPGTRLTVT.

The genes are TRBV13 and TRBJ1-1, with TRBD1 matching over 11 bases. After removal of 5 bases from V and 5 bases from J, the junction contained 13 bases not matched to a gene. Germline-derived CDR1 and CDR2 are PRHDT and FYEKMQ (reference sequence). This CDR3 comprises 17 residues. The CDR3 region is CASSPAWTGGSGTEAFF. The CDR3 DNA reads TGTGCCAGCAGCCCAGCATGGACAGGGGGCTCGGGGACTGAAGCTTTCTTT.

The chain combines TRBV2 with TRBJ1-5, with D unresolved. The CDR3 sequence is 15 residues long. CDR1 SNHLY and CDR2 FYNNEI come from the germline V gene. The V gene lost 4 bases and the J gene lost 2 bases, with 12 bases spanning the gap. CDR3 DNA sequence: TGTGCCAGCAGTGTCGGGAGGTTGGGCAATCAGCCCCAGCATTTT. Protein product: CASSVGRLGNQPQHF.

With regard to this clone: Within the sample, other DNA sequences also encode this same CDR3. The V gene is TRBV19, the J gene TRBJ1-1, with a tentative D call TRBD1 (5 bases). Trimming removed 4 bases at V and 0 bases at J, with 6 bases between. CDR1 and CDR2 (germline): LNHDA, SQIVND (reference sequence). The CDR3 has 13 amino acids. This CDR3 is CASSTGLNTEAFF. The CDR3 bases are TGTGCCAGTAGTACAGGGCTGAACACTGAAGCTTTCTTT.

The chain couples TRBV19 to TRBJ2-1; 12 bases line up with TRBD1. CDR1 and CDR2 (germline): LNHDA, SQIVND (reference sequence). J gave up 8 bases and V 7 bases, and 6 bases lay outside the gene matches. There are 14 residues in the CDR3. DNA for the CDR3: TGTGCCAGTAAAGGGACAGGGGGCTTGGATGAGCAGTTCTTC. Translated: CASKGTGGLDEQFF. Supplemented by reference TRBV19 and TRBJ2-1, the full variable domain reads DGGITQSPKYLFRKEGQNVTLSCEQNLNHDAMYWYRQDPGQGLRLIYYSQIVNDFQKGDIAEGYSVSREKKESFPLTVTSAQKNPTAFYLCASKGTGGLDEQFFGPGTRLTVL.

The chain uses TRBV7-3 and TRBJ2-6; possibly TRBD2 for D (5 bases). Germline CDR1 and CDR2: SGHTA and FQGTGA. CDR3 length: 16 amino acids. The V gene lost 2 bases and the J gene lost 0 bases, with 8 bases spanning the gap. The CDR3 is CASSLGLPSGANVLTF. Written as DNA, the CDR3 is TGTGCCAGCAGCTTAGGACTGCCCTCTGGGGCCAACGTCCTGACTTTC. Full variable domain (rest looked up from reference TRBV7-3 and TRBJ2-6): GAGVSQTPSNKVTEKGKYVELRCDPISGHTALYWYRQSLGQGPEFLIYFQGTGAADDSGLPNDRFFAVRPEGSVSTLKIQRTERGDSAVYLCASSLGLPSGANVLTFGAGSRLTVL.

This clone occurred once. The chain couples TRBV13 to TRBJ2-3, with 9 nucleotides matching TRBD2. The CDR3 runs to 16 residues. Trimming took 0 bases from V and 9 from J; bases not matched to a gene: 10. Germline CDR1 and CDR2: PRHDT and FYEKMQ (reference sequence). CDR3 sequence reads: CASSLGRDVGLATQYF. CDR3 in DNA: TGTGCCAGCAGCTTAGGCAGGGATGTGGGACTAGCAACGCAGTATTTT.

V and J are TRBV18 and TRBJ1-1, with TRBD1 matching 7 bases. CDR3 length equals 17 residues. The junction had 11 bases not matched to a gene; V was cut back by 3 bases and J by 1 base. Per the germline V gene, CDR1 is KGHSH and CDR2 is LQKENI. The CDR3 DNA sequence: TGTGCCAGCTCACCGCCTAACACGGGGACAGCGAACACTGAAGCTTTCTTT. It translates to CASSPPNTGTANTEAFF.

V gene TRBV2 combines with J gene TRBJ2-5; D is ambiguous. The J call may be mistaken, given a closer DNA end match to TRBJ2-7. The germline gives CDR1 SNHLY, CDR2 FYNNEI. The CDR3 consists of 11 residues. The CDR3 sequence is CASSPRYEQYF. For the CDR3, the DNA is TGTGCCAGCAGTCCTCGCTACGAGCAGTACTTC.

The chain links TRBV9 to TRBJ2-1; the D gene is possibly TRBD2 (5 bases). The germline CDR1 and CDR2 sequences are SGDLS and YYNGEE. V was shortened by 0 bases and J by 6 bases, with 13 bases between the two germline ends. The CDR3 loop spans 15 amino acids. The CDR3: CASSVGLAVINEQFF. The CDR3 DNA follows: TGTGCCAGCAGCGTAGGCCTAGCAGTTATCAATGAGCAGTTCTTC.

The gene calls are TRBV7-8 and TRBJ2-7; 7 bases line up with TRBD2. The V segment lost 8 bases and the J segment 3 bases; nucleotides outside the gene matches: 13. The CDR3 is 15 amino acids. Germline assignment: CDR1 SGHVS and CDR2 FQNEAQ. CDR3 in DNA: TGTGCCAGCCGGACGGTCCGGGGGGAGGGCTACGAGCAGTACTTC. Translated, it gives CASRTVRGEGYEQYF.

The chain uses TRBV6-5 and TRBJ1-1, with 9 bases that match TRBD1. Per germline, CDR1 MNHEY and CDR2 SVGAGI. The V gene end was trimmed by 6 bases and the J gene end by 3 bases; junction bases not matched to a gene: 8. The CDR3 covers 15 residues. CDR3 in amino acids: CASSLSGTGYTEAFF. Written as DNA, the CDR3 is TGTGCCAGCAGCCTCTCCGGGACAGGGTACACTGAAGCTTTCTTT.